Listed below are T cell receptor beta chains from one sample, sequenced in a study of blood T cell repertoires in COVID-19. Repertoires were generated with immunoSEQ multiplex PCR, while TCRdb's copy carries only in-frame clones and drops some. Of 330,000 or so clones in the sample, 87% were seen once. Sample: PBMCs or T cells enriched from blood (not recorded which). The receptors derive from a man aged 35 to 55 in a cohort exposed to, infected with or recovered from COVID-19 (not recorded which). Both conserved end residues are part of each CDR3. A D gene is named only where the DNA matches it firmly. Expanded clones get a size class; other rows say once, few or many, or leave the size out.

cdr3_nt cdr3_aa d_call j_call v_call clone_size
TGTGCCAGCAGTGATATCAGGGGGCGTAACGAGCAGTACTTC CASSDIRGRNEQYF TRBD1 TRBJ2-7 TRBV2 -
TGTGCCAGCTCACCCGGACAGGCTAGCAATCAGCCCCAGCATTTT CASSPGQASNQPQHF TRBD1 TRBJ1-5 TRBV18 -
TGTGCCAGCAGCCCGAGAGGACATTACTATCAGCCCCAGCATTTT CASSPRGHYYQPQHF - TRBJ1-5 TRBV5-7 -
TGTGCCAGTACCAAGGGACTAGCGGACACCTACGAGCAGTACTTC CASTKGLADTYEQYF TRBD2 TRBJ2-7 TRBV11-2 -
TGTGCCAGCAGCTTCCTACAGGGGGCGCCCCCCGGGGAGCTGTTTTTT CASSFLQGAPPGELFF TRBD1 TRBJ2-2 TRBV5-4 -
TGTGCCAGCAGCTTAGTCGCAGGGAACTATGGCTACACCTTC CASSLVAGNYGYTF - TRBJ1-2 TRBV11-2 -
TGTGCCTGGAGCCTGACGGGGTCCCGGCGAAACACCATATATTTT CAWSLTGSRRNTIYF - TRBJ1-3 TRBV30 -
TGTGCCAGCAGTTTTAGGGGTGCCGAGCAGTACTTC CASSFRGAEQYF - TRBJ2-7 TRBV12-3/TRBV12-4 once
TGTGCCAGCGGGATAGGACAGGGCGGTCAGCCCCAGCATTTT CASGIGQGGQPQHF TRBD1 TRBJ1-5 TRBV6-5 -
TGTGCCAGCAGCTTAATGCTAGCGGACAATGAGCAGTTCTTC CASSLMLADNEQFF TRBD2 TRBJ2-1 TRBV11-2 -
TGTGCCAGCAGTGAAGCTAGTGATTCCTCCTACGAGCAGTACTTC CASSEASDSSYEQYF - TRBJ2-7 TRBV6-1 -
TGTGCCAGTAGTTCACAGGCGGTGAACACTGAAGCTTTCTTT CASSSQAVNTEAFF - TRBJ1-1 TRBV19 -
TGTGCCAGCACGCTAGAGGGGGCGTCTTACGAGCAGTACTTC CASTLEGASYEQYF TRBD1 TRBJ2-7 TRBV7-9 -
TGCGCCAGCAGCTTGGGACCGGGACAGCTTGGAAACACCATATATTTT CASSLGPGQLGNTIYF TRBD1 TRBJ1-3 TRBV5-1 -
TGTGCCAGCAGTGCTTTGGGAGATACTGAGCAGTTCTTC CASSALGDTEQFF - TRBJ2-1 TRBV2 -
TGTGCCAGCAGTTCCCCCGGGGGCGGGGGGGGATCCTACAATGAGCAGTTCTTC CASSSPGGGGGSYNEQFF TRBD2 TRBJ2-1 TRBV28 -
TGTGCCAGCAGCAAAGGGTCGTGCGGGAGCTCCTACAATGAGCAGTTCTTC CASSKGSCGSSYNEQFF - TRBJ2-1 TRBV21-1 once
TGTGCCAGTAGTATCGTACAGGGGGCTAGCGGGAGCATCGCAGATACGCAGTATTTT CASSIVQGASGSIADTQYF - TRBJ2-3 TRBV19 -
TGTGCCAGCTCCCGCGGAGGAGGGAGCAATCAGCCCCAGCATTTT CASSRGGGSNQPQHF - TRBJ1-5 TRBV18 -
TGTGCCAGCAGCGAGGGACAGGGGACATTGTATGGGCAGTACTTC CASSEGQGTLYGQYF TRBD1 TRBJ2-7 TRBV9 once
TGCAGCGTTGTATGGGACAGCGGCCTTGCGGCCCAGTACTTC CSVVWDSGLAAQYF TRBD1 TRBJ2-5 TRBV29-1 -
TGTGCCAGTAGTATTTGGCCTGGTCCCTACGAGCAGTACTTC CASSIWPGPYEQYF - TRBJ2-7 TRBV19 -
TGCGCCAGCAGCCGGGGGGCGGGAGGGCCATCCGCCACCGGGGAGCTGTTTTTT CASSRGAGGPSATGELFF TRBD2 TRBJ2-2 TRBV4-1 -
TGTGCCTGGAGTGCGACAGGAGGACAAGAGACCCAGTACTTC CAWSATGGQETQYF - TRBJ2-5 TRBV30 -
TGCGCCAGCAGCGCCGGGACTAGCTCCTACAATGAGCAGTTCTTC CASSAGTSSYNEQFF TRBD2 TRBJ2-1 TRBV5-1 -
TGTGCCAGCAGCTTGGCCGGGAGTCTGAGCGAGCAGTACTTC CASSLAGSLSEQYF - TRBJ2-7 TRBV5-4 -
TGTGCCAGACAGGGGGATGAGACTGAAGCTTTCTTT CARQGDETEAFF TRBD1 TRBJ1-1 TRBV2 -
TGTGCCAGCAGTGAAATCCCATATCAGCCCCAGCATTTT CASSEIPYQPQHF - TRBJ1-5 TRBV6-1 once
TGTGCCAGCAGCCTTATGACAGGGGAATATGGCTACACCTTC CASSLMTGEYGYTF TRBD1 TRBJ1-2 TRBV5-6 -
TGTGCCAGCTCACGGAGCCTAGCGGGAGAGGATACGCAGTATTTT CASSRSLAGEDTQYF TRBD2 TRBJ2-3 TRBV18 -
TGTGCCAGCAGCTTTGAGGGGCGGGGCTCTGGGGCCAACGTCCTGACTTTC CASSFEGRGSGANVLTF - TRBJ2-6 TRBV5-8 -
TGTGCCAGCAGCCTCTATGGAGATAATTCACCCCTCCACTTT CASSLYGDNSPLHF - TRBJ1-6 TRBV3-1/TRBV3-2 once
TGTGCCAGCAGTTCTTGGACAGGGAATAACTATGGCTACACCTTC CASSSWTGNNYGYTF TRBD1 TRBJ1-2 TRBV27 -
TGTGCCGCCTCCCGGGACAGGGGGCCTGGTCAGCCCCAGCATTTT CAASRDRGPGQPQHF TRBD1 TRBJ1-5 TRBV19 -
TGTGCCAGCAGTGAAACCGGGAGTCGGAATGAGCAGTTCTTC CASSETGSRNEQFF - TRBJ2-1 TRBV6-1 -
TGTGCCAGCAGCCAACGTCAATCGGGACAGAACTATGGCTACACCTTC CASSQRQSGQNYGYTF TRBD1 TRBJ1-2 TRBV4-2 once
TGTGCCAGCAGCACCGGACTAGCGGAAGAGACCCAGTACTTC CASSTGLAEETQYF TRBD2 TRBJ2-5 TRBV5-4 -
TGTGCCAGCAGTGAAGCCCGGACTAGCAGAGCCTACGAGCAGTACTTC CASSEARTSRAYEQYF TRBD2 TRBJ2-7 TRBV6-1 -
TGTGCCAGCTCACCACGGGGACAGTACCGATACAATGAGCAGTTCTTC CASSPRGQYRYNEQFF TRBD1 TRBJ2-1 TRBV18 -
TGCAGCGTTGGATCTGGCTTTCTGGACGAGCAGTACTTC CSVGSGFLDEQYF - TRBJ2-7 TRBV29-1 -
TGTGCCAGCAGCTTGGCTAGCGGGAGGGCTGGGGCCAACGTCCTGACTTTC CASSLASGRAGANVLTF TRBD2 TRBJ2-6 TRBV5-6 few
TGTGCCAGCAGTTCTTGGACAGGGGGGTTCGAGCAGTACTTC CASSSWTGGFEQYF TRBD1 TRBJ2-7 TRBV6-5 -
TGTGCCAGCAGTTTAGACGACAGGGGGATTAATCTCGAGCAGTACTTC CASSLDDRGINLEQYF TRBD1 TRBJ2-7 TRBV27 -
TGCGCCAGCAGCCAAGCCCAGAACACCGGGGAGCTGTTTTTT CASSQAQNTGELFF - TRBJ2-2 TRBV4-1 -
TGTGCCAGTAGTATAGTCGGAGACACCGGGGAGCTGTTTTTT CASSIVGDTGELFF - TRBJ2-2 TRBV19 -
TGTGCCAGCAGCTTAGTCGCAGGGGGCAGTTCACCCCTCCACTTT CASSLVAGGSSPLHF TRBD1 TRBJ1-6 TRBV7-2 -
TGTGCCAGCAGGGCAAAAACTAATGAAAAACTGTTTTTT CASRAKTNEKLFF - TRBJ1-4 TRBV7-9 -
TGTGCCAGCAGCCAAACAGGGGATGAGCAGTTCTTC CASSQTGDEQFF TRBD1 TRBJ2-1 TRBV7-9 few